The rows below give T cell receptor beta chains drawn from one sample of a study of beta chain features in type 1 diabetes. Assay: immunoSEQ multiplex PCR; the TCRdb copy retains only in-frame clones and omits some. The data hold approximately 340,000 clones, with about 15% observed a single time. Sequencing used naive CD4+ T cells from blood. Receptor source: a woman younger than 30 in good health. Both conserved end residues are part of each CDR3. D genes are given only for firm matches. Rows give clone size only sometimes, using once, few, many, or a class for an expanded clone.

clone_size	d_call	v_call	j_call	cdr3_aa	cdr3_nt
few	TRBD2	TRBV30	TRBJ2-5	CAWTKGLAGVETQYF	TGTGCCTGGACCAAGGGGCTAGCGGGAGTTGAGACCCAGTACTTC
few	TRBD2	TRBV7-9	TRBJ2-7	CASSLGTSGNEQYF	TGTGCCAGCAGCTTAGGGACTAGCGGGAACGAGCAGTACTTC
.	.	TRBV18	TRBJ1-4	CASSPPIQGGKLFF	TGTGCCAGCTCACCACCAATACAGGGAGGGAAACTGTTTTTT
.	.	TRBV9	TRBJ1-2	CASSVGWRNTYGYTF	TGTGCCAGCAGCGTAGGTTGGAGGAATACTTATGGCTACACCTTC
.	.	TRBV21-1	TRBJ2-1	CASSSGDGSREDEQFF	TGTGCCAGCAGCTCGGGGGACGGGAGCAGGGAAGATGAGCAGTTCTTC
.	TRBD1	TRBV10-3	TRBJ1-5	CAIGRQGASQPQHF	TGTGCCATCGGTCGGCAGGGGGCAAGTCAGCCCCAGCATTTT
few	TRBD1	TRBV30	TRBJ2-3	CACTREGASTDTQYF	TGTGCCTGCACTAGAGAGGGGGCTAGCACAGATACGCAGTATTTT
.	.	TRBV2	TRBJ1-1	CASTQTGNTEAFF	TGTGCCAGCACCCAGACAGGGAACACTGAAGCTTTCTTT
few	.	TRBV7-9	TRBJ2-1	CASSPDSREQFF	TGTGCCAGCAGCCCCGATAGTCGGGAGCAGTTCTTC
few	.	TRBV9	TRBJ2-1	CASSVGIGGPLGNEQFF	TGTGCCAGCAGCGTAGGGATTGGTGGGCCCTTGGGCAATGAGCAGTTCTTC
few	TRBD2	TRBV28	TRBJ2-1	CASRASGTKRFEQFF	TGTGCCAGCAGGGCGTCCGGGACTAAACGTTTTGAGCAGTTCTTC
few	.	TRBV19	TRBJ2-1	CASSLPGRDYNEQFF	TGTGCCAGTAGTCTTCCGGGAAGGGACTACAATGAGCAGTTCTTC
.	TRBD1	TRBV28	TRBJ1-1	CASRAGGGIDTEAFF	TGTGCCAGCAGGGCAGGGGGCGGGATTGACACTGAAGCTTTCTTT
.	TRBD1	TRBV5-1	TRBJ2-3	CASSSTGTGADTQYF	TGCGCCAGCAGCTCCACCGGGACAGGGGCAGATACGCAGTATTTT
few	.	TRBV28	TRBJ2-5	CASSSLVPGRETQYF	TGTGCCAGCAGTTCACTGGTCCCAGGGAGGGAGACCCAGTACTTC
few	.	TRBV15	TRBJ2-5	CATSRATGAKETQYF	TGTGCCACCAGCAGAGCGACAGGAGCCAAAGAGACCCAGTACTTC
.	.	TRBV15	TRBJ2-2	CATSVGRGSGELFF	TGTGCCACCAGCGTAGGCAGGGGTTCCGGGGAGCTGTTTTTT
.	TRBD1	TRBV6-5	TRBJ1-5	CASREQGANQPQHF	TGTGCCAGCAGGGAACAGGGGGCGAATCAGCCCCAGCATTTT
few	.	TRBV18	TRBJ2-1	CASSSGQYNEQFF	TGTGCCAGCTCATCTGGACAGTACAATGAGCAGTTCTTC
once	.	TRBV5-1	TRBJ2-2	CASRLSGAVDTGELFF	TGCGCCAGCCGCCTCTCAGGGGCGGTCGACACCGGGGAGCTGTTTTTT
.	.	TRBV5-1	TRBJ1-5	CASSLTGYSNQPQHF	TGCGCCAGCAGCTTGACCGGTTATAGCAATCAGCCCCAGCATTTT
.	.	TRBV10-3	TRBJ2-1	CAISESGRSSYNEQFF	TGTGCCATCAGTGAGTCTGGCAGAAGCTCCTACAATGAGCAGTTCTTC
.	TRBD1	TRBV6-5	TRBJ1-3	CASSKGTATGNTIYF	TGTGCCAGCAGCAAGGGGACAGCTACTGGAAACACCATATATTTT
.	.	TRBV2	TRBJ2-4	CASRNSGLLYIQYF	TGTGCCAGCAGAAATTCGGGACTCCTCTACATTCAGTACTTC
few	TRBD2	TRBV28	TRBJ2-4	CASSYYSGNKNIQYF	TGTGCCAGCAGTTATTACAGCGGGAATAAAAACATTCAGTACTTC
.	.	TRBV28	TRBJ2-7	CASLGFGYEQYF	TGTGCCAGCCTTGGTTTCGGCTACGAGCAGTACTTC
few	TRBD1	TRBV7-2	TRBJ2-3	CASSRGTGSVDTQYF	TGTGCCAGCAGCCGAGGGACAGGATCGGTAGATACGCAGTATTTT
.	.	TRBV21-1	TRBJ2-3	CASSTYSGGTDTQYF	TGTGCCAGCAGCACCTACTCTGGAGGCACAGATACGCAGTATTTT
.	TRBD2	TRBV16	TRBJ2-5	CASSPLTSGQETQYF	TGTGCCAGCAGCCCCTTAACTAGCGGACAAGAGACCCAGTACTTC
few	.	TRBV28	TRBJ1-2	CASSPQDNYGYTF	TGTGCCAGCAGCCCACAGGACAACTATGGCTACACCTTC
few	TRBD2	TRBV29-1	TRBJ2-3	CSVEVLAGLRTDTQYF	TGCAGCGTTGAAGTCCTAGCGGGGTTACGCACAGATACGCAGTATTTT
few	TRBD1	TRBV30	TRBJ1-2	CAWENGQGGYGYTF	TGTGCCTGGGAAAACGGACAGGGAGGCTATGGCTACACCTTC
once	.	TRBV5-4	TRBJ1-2	CANFPRGYTF	TGTGCCAACTTCCCCCGGGGCTACACCTTC
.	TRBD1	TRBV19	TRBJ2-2	CASRTGANTGELFF	TGTGCCAGTAGGACAGGGGCGAACACCGGGGAGCTGTTTTTT
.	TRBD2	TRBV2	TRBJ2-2	CASSEGPGGRAGELFF	TGTGCCAGCAGTGAAGGCCCGGGCGGGAGGGCCGGGGAGCTGTTTTTT
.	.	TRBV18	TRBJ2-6	CASSPPTSSGANVLTF	TGTGCCAGCTCACCACCAACCAGCTCTGGGGCCAACGTCCTGACTTTC
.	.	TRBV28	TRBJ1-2	CASSLLGSGYTF	TGTGCCAGCAGTTTACTGGGCTCTGGCTACACCTTC
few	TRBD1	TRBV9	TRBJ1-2	CASSVAPEGAGYTF	TGTGCCAGCAGCGTAGCCCCGGAGGGGGCTGGCTACACCTTC
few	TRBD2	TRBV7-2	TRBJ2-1	CASSILLAGVNNEQFF	TGTGCCAGCAGCATCCTTCTAGCGGGAGTCAATAATGAGCAGTTCTTC
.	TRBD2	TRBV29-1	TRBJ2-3	CSVVRRTSSTDTQYF	TGCAGCGTTGTTCGGCGGACTAGCAGTACAGATACGCAGTATTTT
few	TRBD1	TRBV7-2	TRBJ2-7	CASSSITGAEQYF	TGTGCCAGCAGCTCCATAACAGGGGCCGAGCAGTACTTC
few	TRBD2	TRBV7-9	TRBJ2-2	CASARPREGRTGELFF	TGTGCCAGCGCCCGTCCGCGGGAGGGCCGCACCGGGGAGCTGTTTTTT
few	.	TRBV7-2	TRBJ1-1	CASSLVSTENTEAFF	TGTGCCAGCAGCTTAGTCAGTACAGAGAACACTGAAGCTTTCTTT
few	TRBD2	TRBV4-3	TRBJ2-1	CASSQDLASGIGEQFF	TGCGCCAGCAGCCAAGATTTGGCTAGCGGGATTGGCGAGCAGTTCTTC
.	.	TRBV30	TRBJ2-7	CAWSILYEQYF	TGTGCCTGGAGTATACTATACGAGCAGTACTTC
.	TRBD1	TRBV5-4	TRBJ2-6	CASSLGQRANVLTF	TGTGCCAGCAGCCTGGGACAGCGGGCCAACGTCCTGACTTTC
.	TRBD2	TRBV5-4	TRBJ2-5	CASSRRTSGSRETQYF	TGTGCCAGCAGCCGGAGGACTAGCGGGAGCCGGGAGACCCAGTACTTC
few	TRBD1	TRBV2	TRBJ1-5	CASSPGQGAGQPQHF	TGTGCCAGCAGTCCGGGACAGGGGGCAGGTCAGCCCCAGCATTTT
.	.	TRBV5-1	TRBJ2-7	CASSLARRGEQYF	TGCGCCAGCAGCTTGGCCCGGAGGGGCGAGCAGTACTTC
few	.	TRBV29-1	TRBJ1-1	CSAWGRTNTEAFF	TGCAGCGCATGGGGGCGGACGAACACTGAAGCTTTCTTT